Below are 8 T cell receptor beta chains sequenced from a single sample in a study of vaccination and CD4 T cells after COVID-19. What these receptors recognize is not known. Scientists ran DNA taken from cultured CD4+ T cells through the Oncomine TCR Beta short-read assay for sequencing. Using its own MiXCR run on the PCR reads, TCRdb lists one record per CDR3 protein. The table shows about 7,200 distinct CDR3 sequences, with roughly two fifths occurring only once. Treatment meaning: roughly ten-day PBMC culture with coronavirus spike peptide pools or control peptides (ViraFEST assay). Gathered ahead of the COVID-19 pandemic (2011-2018) were the CD4+ T cells of the unexposed donor. Sequencing input: CD4+ T cells from blood, cultured in vitro. The origin of the receptors is a human donor in good health.

By share, this clonotype ranks as hyperexpanded. The chain uses TRBV6-2 or TRBV6-3 and TRBJ1-2; TRBD1 matches at 8 bases. The CDR3 consists of 12 residues. The trim removed 2 bases at V and 8 bases at J, leaving 1 base unmatched. Germline V gene sequence: CDR1 MNHEY, CDR2 SVGEGT. CDR3 nucleotide sequence: TGTGCCAGCAGTTACGACAGGGGCGGCTACACCTTC. This translates into CASSYDRGGYTF.

This chain links TRBV28 with TRBJ1-2; possibly TRBD1 for D (5 bases). The CDR3 is made up of 15 amino acids. The V end lost 7 bases, the J end lost 4 bases, and 19 bases lay between the germline ends. CDR1 and CDR2 (germline): MDHEN, SYDVKM. The CDR3 loop is CASTPHRWGVYGYTF. The DNA for the CDR3 is TGTGCCAGCACTCCTCATCGGTGGGGGGTCTATGGCTACACCTTC.

The sample holds a few counts of this clonotype. The chain has TRBV24-1 and TRBJ2-6, with 9 bases identical to TRBD1. Germline V CDR1 and CDR2: KGHDR, SFDVKD. The CDR3 runs 19 residues. Trimming at V came to 4 bases and at J to 1 base, leaving 10 bases not matched to a gene. This CDR3 reads CATSEPGTGKPSGANVLTF. The CDR3 coding sequence is TGTGCCACCAGTGAACCTGGGACAGGGAAACCTTCTGGGGCCAACGTCCTGACTTTC.

The V gene is TRBV5-4, the J gene TRBJ2-2; D unclear. Trimming stripped 3 bases from V and 0 bases from J, with 9 bases between. CDR3 length: 15 residues. The germline V gene encodes CDR1 SGHNT and CDR2 YYREEE (reference sequence). The CDR3 protein is CASSSETANTGELFF. The CDR3 DNA sequence: TGTGCCAGCAGCTCCGAGACCGCGAACACCGGGGAGCTGTTTTTT.

This sequence joins TRBV7-9 and TRBJ2-2; D might be TRBD1 (5 bases). CDR1 is SEHNR and CDR2 is FQNEAQ in the germline V gene (reference sequence). The germline V and J ends were trimmed by 5 bases and 7 bases, with 14 bases remaining between them. The CDR3 length is 14 residues. The CDR3: CASSRARQGGELFF. CDR3 bases: TGTGCCAGCAGCCGGGCCCGTCAGGGCGGGGAGCTGTTTTTT.

The rearrangement joins TRBV6-1 to TRBJ2-1, with D possibly TRBD2 on 5 matching bases. Trimming cost V 6 bases and J 2 bases, with 14 bases left between them. CDR1 and CDR2 from the germline V gene are MNHNS and SASEGT. The CDR3 extends over 15 amino acids. The chain's CDR3 is CASRIDGGPYNEQFF. CDR3 sequence (DNA): TGTGCCAGCAGGATCGACGGAGGACCCTACAATGAGCAGTTCTTC.

This clonotype was counted a few times. Mismatch with germline at one junction end may stem from a read error. The J gene is TRBJ1-2, the V gene TRBV2, with TRBD1 identical over 10 bases. The CDR3 sequence is 14 residues long. Germline CDR1 and CDR2: SNHLY and FYNNEI. The CDR3 protein is CASNPGQGNFGYTF. The CDR3 nucleotides are TGTGCCAGCAACCCGGGACAGGGGAACTTTGGCTACACCTTC. Based on the CDR3 plus reference TRBV2 and TRBJ1-2, the full variable domain is EPEVTQTPSHQVTQMGQEVILRCVPISNHLYFYWYRQILGQKVEFLVSFYNNEISEKSEIFDDQFSVERPDGSNFTLKIRSTKLEDSAMYFCASNPGQGNFGYTFGSGTRLTVV.

With regard to this clonotype: Mismatch with germline at one junction end may stem from a read error. This chain joins TRBV7-2 and TRBJ1-6; D not resolved. The CDR3 is 11 residues long. From germline, CDR1 is SGHTA and CDR2 FQGNSA. For the CDR3, the DNA is TGTGCCGGCAGCTTTGGGGATCACCTCCACTTT. Protein product: CAGSFGDHLHF.